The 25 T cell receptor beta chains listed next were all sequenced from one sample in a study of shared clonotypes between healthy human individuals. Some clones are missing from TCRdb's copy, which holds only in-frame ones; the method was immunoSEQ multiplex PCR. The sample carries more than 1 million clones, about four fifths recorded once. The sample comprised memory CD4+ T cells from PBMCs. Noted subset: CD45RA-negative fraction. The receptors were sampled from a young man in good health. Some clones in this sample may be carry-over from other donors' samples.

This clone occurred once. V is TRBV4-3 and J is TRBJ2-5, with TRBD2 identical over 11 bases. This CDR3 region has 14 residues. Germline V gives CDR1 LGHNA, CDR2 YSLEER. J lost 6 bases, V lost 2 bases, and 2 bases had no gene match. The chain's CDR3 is CASSQLAGGQTQYF. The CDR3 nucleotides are TGCGCCAGCAGCCAACTAGCGGGAGGTCAGACCCAGTACTTC.

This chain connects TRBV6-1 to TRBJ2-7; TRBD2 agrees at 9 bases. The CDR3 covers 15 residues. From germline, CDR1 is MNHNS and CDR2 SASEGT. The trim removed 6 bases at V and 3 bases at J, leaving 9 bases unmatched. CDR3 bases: TGTGCCAGCAGGGCGGCGGGAGGGCTCGTCTACGAGCAGTACTTC. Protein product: CASRAAGGLVYEQYF.

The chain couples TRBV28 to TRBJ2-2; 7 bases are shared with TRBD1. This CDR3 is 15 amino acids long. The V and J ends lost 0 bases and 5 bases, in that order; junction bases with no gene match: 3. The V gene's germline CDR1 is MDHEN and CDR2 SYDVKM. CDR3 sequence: CASSLWGRGTGELFF. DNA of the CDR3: TGTGCCAGCAGTTTATGGGGCAGGGGGACCGGGGAGCTGTTTTTT. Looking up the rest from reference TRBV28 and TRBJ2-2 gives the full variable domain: DVKVTQSSRYLVKRTGEKVFLECVQDMDHENMFWYRQDPGLGLRLIYFSYDVKMKEKGDIPEGYSVSREKKERFSLILESASTNQTSMYLCASSLWGRGTGELFFGEGSRLTVL.

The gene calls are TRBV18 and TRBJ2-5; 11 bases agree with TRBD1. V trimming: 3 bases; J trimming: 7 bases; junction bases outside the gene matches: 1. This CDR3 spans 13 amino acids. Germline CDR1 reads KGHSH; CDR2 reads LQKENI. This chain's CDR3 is CASSPGTGGTQYF. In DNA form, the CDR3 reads TGTGCCAGCTCACCCGGGACAGGGGGGACCCAGTACTTC.

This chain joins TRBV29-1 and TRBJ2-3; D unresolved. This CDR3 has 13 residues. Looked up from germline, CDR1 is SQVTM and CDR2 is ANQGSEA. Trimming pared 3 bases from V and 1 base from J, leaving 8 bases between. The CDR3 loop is CSVEGLGTDTQYF. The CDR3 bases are TGCAGCGTTGAGGGATTGGGCACAGATACGCAGTATTTT.

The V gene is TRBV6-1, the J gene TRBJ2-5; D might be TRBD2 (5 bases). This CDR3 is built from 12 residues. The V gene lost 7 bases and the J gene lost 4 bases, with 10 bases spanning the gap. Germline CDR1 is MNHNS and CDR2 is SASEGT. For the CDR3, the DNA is TGTGCCAGCACTCGGGGTTTAGAGACCCAGTACTTC. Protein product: CASTRGLETQYF.

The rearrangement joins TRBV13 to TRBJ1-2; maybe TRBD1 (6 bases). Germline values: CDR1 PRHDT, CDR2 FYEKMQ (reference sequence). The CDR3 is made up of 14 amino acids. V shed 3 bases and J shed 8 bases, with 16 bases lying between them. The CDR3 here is CASSLDSFRAGYTF. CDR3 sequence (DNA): TGTGCCAGCAGCTTGGACAGCTTTAGGGCGGGCTACACCTTC.

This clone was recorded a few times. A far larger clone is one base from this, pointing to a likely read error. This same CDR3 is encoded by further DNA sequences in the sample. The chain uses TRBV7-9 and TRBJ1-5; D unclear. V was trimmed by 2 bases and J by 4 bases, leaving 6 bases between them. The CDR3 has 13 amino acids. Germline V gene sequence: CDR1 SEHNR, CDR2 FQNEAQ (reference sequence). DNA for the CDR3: TGTGCCAGCAGCTTAAATTGGAATCAGCCCCAGCATTTT. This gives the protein CASSLNWNQPQHF.

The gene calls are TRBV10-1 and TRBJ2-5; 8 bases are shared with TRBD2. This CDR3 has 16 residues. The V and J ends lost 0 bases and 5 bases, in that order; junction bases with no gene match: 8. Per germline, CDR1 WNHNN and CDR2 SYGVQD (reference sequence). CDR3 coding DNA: TGCGCCAGCAGTGAGTCGGTAGCGGGGACGAGGGAGACCCAGTACTTC. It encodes CASSESVAGTRETQYF.

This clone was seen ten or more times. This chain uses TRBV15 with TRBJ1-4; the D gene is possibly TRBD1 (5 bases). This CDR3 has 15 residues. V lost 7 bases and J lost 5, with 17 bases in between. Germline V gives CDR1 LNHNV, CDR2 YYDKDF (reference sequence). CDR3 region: CATTPRGRRNEKLFF. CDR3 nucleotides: TGTGCCACCACCCCAAGGGGCCGACGAAATGAAAAACTGTTTTTT.

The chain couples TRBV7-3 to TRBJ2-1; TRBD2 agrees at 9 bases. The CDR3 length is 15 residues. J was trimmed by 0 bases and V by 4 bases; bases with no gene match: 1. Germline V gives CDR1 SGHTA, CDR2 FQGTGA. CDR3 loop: CASSYSGGSYNEQFF. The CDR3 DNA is TGTGCCAGCAGCTATAGCGGGGGCTCCTACAATGAGCAGTTCTTC.

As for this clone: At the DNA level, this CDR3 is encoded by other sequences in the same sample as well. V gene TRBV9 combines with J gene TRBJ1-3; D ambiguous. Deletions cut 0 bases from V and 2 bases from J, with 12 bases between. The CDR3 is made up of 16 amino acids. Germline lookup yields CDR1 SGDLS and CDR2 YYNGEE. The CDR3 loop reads CASSVAVGGPGNTIYF. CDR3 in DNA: TGTGCCAGCAGCGTAGCGGTCGGAGGGCCTGGAAACACCATATATTTT.

CDR3 residues: CASSNPGQTVYGYTF. CDR3 nucleotides: TGTGCCAGCTCAAACCCGGGACAGACAGTCTATGGCTACACCTTC. The J gene is TRBJ1-2, the V gene TRBV18, with 7 bases aligning to TRBD1. J gave up 4 bases and V 5 bases, and 10 bases lay outside the gene matches. The CDR3 is 15 residues long. Germline lookup yields CDR1 KGHSH and CDR2 LQKENI.

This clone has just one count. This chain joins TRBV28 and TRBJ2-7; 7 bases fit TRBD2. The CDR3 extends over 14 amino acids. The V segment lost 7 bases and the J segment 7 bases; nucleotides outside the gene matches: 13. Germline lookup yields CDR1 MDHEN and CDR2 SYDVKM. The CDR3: CASIVGGPSGEQYF. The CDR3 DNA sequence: TGTGCCAGCATCGTGGGAGGGCCTAGTGGGGAGCAGTACTTC.

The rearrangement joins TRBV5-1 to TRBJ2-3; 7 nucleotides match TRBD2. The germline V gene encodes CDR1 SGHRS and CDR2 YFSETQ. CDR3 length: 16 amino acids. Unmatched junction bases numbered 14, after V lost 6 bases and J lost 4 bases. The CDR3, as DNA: TGCGCCAGCACCCGACTCCAGGCGGGAGTGGCAGATACGCAGTATTTT. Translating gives CASTRLQAGVADTQYF.

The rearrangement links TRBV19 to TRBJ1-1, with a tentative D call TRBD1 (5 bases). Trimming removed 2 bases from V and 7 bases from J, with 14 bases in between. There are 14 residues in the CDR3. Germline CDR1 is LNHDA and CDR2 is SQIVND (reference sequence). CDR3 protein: CASSISGRVVEAFF. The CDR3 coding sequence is TGTGCCAGTAGTATATCGGGGCGCGTGGTTGAAGCTTTCTTT.

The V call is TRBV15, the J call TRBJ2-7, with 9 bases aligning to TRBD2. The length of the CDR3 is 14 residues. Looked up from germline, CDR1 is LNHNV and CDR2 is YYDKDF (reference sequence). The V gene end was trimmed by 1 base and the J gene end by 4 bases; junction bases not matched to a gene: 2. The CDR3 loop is CATSRGAGGYEQYF. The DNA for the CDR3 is TGTGCCACCAGCAGAGGGGCGGGAGGGTACGAGCAGTACTTC.

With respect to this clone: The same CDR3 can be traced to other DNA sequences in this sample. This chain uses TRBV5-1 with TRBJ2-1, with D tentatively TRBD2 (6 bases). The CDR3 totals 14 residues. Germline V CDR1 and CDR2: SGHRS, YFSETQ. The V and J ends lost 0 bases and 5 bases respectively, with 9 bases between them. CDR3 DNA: TGCGCCAGCAGCTTGGGCGGGACCCACAATGAGCAGTTCTTC. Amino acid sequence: CASSLGGTHNEQFF. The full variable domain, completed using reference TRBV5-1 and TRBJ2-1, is KAGVTQTPRYLIKTRGQQVTLSCSPISGHRSVSWYQQTPGQGLQFLFEYFSETQRNKGNFPGRFSGRQFSNSRSEMNVSTLELGDSALYLCASSLGGTHNEQFFGPGTRLTVL.

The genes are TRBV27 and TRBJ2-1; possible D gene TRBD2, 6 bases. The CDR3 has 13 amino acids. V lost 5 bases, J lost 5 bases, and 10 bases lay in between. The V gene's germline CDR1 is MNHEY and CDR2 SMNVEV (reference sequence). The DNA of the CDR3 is TGTGCCAGCAGTCCGACTAGAGACAATGAGCAGTTCTTC. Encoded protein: CASSPTRDNEQFF.

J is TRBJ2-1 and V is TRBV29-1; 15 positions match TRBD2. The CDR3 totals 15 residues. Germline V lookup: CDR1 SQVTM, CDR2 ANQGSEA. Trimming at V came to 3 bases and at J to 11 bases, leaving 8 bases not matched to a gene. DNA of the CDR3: TGCAGCGTTGATAGTGGACTAGCGGGAGGGGGGCAGCAGTTCTTC. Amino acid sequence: CSVDSGLAGGGQQFF.

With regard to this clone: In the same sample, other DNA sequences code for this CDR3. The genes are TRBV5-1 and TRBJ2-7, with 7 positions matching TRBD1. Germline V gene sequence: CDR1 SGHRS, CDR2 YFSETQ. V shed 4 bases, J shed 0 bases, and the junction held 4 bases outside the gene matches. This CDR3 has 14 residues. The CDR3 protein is CASSQTGLSYEQYF. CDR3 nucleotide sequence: TGCGCCAGCAGCCAGACAGGGCTCTCCTACGAGCAGTACTTC.

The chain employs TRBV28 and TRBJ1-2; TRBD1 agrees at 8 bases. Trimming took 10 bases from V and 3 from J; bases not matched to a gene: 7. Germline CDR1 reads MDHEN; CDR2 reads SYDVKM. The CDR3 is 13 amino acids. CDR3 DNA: TGTGCCACCCACCTGGGACAGGACTATGGCTACACCTTC. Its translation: CATHLGQDYGYTF.

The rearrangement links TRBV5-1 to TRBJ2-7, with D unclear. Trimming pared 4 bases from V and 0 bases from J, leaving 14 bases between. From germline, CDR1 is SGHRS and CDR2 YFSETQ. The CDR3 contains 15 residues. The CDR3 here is CASSPPTTSSYEQYF. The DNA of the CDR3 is TGCGCCAGCAGCCCACCCACTACGAGCTCCTACGAGCAGTACTTC. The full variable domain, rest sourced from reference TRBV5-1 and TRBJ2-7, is KAGVTQTPRYLIKTRGQQVTLSCSPISGHRSVSWYQQTPGQGLQFLFEYFSETQRNKGNFPGRFSGRQFSNSRSEMNVSTLELGDSALYLCASSPPTTSSYEQYFGPGTRLTVT.

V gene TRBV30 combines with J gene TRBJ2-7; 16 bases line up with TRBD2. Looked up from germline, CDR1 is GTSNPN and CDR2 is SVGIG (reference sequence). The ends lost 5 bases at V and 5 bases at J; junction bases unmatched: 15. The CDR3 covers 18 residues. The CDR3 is CAWGSGTSGRALPHEQYF. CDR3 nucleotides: TGTGCCTGGGGTTCCGGGACTAGCGGGAGGGCTCTACCCCACGAGCAGTACTTC.

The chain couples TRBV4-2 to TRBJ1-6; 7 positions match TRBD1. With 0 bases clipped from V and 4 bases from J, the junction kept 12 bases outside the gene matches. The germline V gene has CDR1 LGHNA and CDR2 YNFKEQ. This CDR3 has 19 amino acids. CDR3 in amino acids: CASSQDSEGGDLYNSPLHF. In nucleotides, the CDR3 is TGTGCCAGCAGCCAAGATAGCGAAGGGGGCGATCTTTATAATTCACCCCTCCACTTT.